The present T cell receptor (beta chain) was sequenced within a study of molecular identifiers for immune sequencing clone quantification. V lost 7 bases and J 5 bases, leaving 15 bases between the germline ends. CDR1 is SGDLS and CDR2 is YYNGEE in the germline V gene. The CDR3 runs 13 residues. TCRdb analysed the PCR reads with MiXCR anew, one entry per CDR3 protein. The table includes roughly 100,000 distinct CDR3 sequences, 30% to 35% detected once. There are many counts of this clonotype. The receptor's source is a human donor in good health. Some libraries in this study had Jurkat cell RNA spiked in. The sample comprised naive CD8+ T cells from blood, with Jurkat cell RNA spiked in. The subset denotes: FACS-sorted CD8+CD4-CCR7+CD45RA+ naive T cells. The chain recombines TRBV9 with TRBJ1-2; D is undetermined. The DNA of the CDR3 is TGTGCCAGCGGACGGGGTGGCGATTATGGCTACACCTTC. Amino acid sequence: CASGRGGDYGYTF. Full variable domain (remainder filled in from reference TRBV9 and TRBJ1-2): DSGVTQTPKHLITATGQRVTLRCSPRSGDLSVYWYQQSLDQGLQFLIQYYNGEERAKGNILERFSAQQFPDLHSELNLSSLELGDSALYFCASGRGGDYGYTFGSGTRLTVV.